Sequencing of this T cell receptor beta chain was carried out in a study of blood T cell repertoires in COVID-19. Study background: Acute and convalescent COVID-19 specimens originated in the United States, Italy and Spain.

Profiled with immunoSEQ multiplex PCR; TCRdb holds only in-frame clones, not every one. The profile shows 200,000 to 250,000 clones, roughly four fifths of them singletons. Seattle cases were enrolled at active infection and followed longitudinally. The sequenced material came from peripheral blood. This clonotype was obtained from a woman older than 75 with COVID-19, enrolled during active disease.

Here the CDR3 reads CASSPGTGGLETQYF. The DNA for the CDR3 is TGTGCCAGCAGCCCTGGGACAGGGGGCTTGGAGACCCAGTACTTC. The chain carries TRBV7-9 and TRBJ2-5; 12 bases match TRBD1. Looked up from germline, CDR1 is SEHNR and CDR2 is FQNEAQ (reference sequence). After removal of 5 bases from V and 5 bases from J, the junction contained 6 bases not matched to a gene. This CDR3 is 15 amino acids long.